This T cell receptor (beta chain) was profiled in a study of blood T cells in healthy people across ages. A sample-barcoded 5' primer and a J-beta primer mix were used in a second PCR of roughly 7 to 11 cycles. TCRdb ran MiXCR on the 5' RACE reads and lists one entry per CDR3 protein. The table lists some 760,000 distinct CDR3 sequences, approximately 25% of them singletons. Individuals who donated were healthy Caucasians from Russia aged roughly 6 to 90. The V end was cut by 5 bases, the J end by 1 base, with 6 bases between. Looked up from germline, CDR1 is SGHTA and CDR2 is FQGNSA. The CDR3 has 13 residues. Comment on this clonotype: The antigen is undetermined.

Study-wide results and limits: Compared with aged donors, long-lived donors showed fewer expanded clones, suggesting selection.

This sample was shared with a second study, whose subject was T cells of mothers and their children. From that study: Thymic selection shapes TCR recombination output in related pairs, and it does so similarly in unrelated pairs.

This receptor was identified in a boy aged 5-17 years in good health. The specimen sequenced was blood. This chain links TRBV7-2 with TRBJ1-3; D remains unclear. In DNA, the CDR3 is TGTGCCAGCAGCGCTCAGTCTGGAAACACCATATATTTT. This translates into CASSAQSGNTIYF.